The following is a T cell receptor beta chain sequence with its context. What it binds is unknown. Measured with immunoSEQ multiplex PCR; TCRdb has only the in-frame clones, and not every one. The table shows approximately 20,000 clones, with about four fifths occurring only once. The sample is drawn from a study of STAT5B mutations in CD4+ large granular lymphocyte leukemia. In the study overall: The CDR3 'QG' motif was associated with a particular HLA allele among healthy donors. Study results and caveats: Without putative leukemic clones, patient CD4-sorted repertoires remained more clonal than healthy CD4+ repertoires. Higher CD4+ than CD8+ T-LGLL clonality might reflect small sample size.

This clonotype was sampled from a human donor in good health. The sequenced material came from CD4+ T cells from blood buffy coats.

CDR3 bases: TGTGCCAGCAGCTTGGGAGCGGGAGTGTCAGGTGAGCAGTTCTTC. Its protein is CASSLGAGVSGEQFF. The chain carries TRBV5-4 and TRBJ2-1; 8 nucleotides line up with TRBD2. From germline, CDR1 is SGHNT and CDR2 YYREEE (reference sequence). V lost 0 bases to trimming and J lost 9 bases; unmatched junction nucleotides: 8. This CDR3 is 15 amino acids long.